This is a list of T cell receptor beta chains from one sample in a study of CD8 T cells in Susac syndrome. TCRdb reprocessed the immunoSEQ multiplex PCR reads via MiXCR and lists one record per CDR3 protein. Of about 400,000 distinct CDR3 sequences listed, around 85% are singletons. The material sequenced was CD8+ T cells from PBMCs. These receptors came from a human donor with multiple sclerosis. CDR3s include the opening cysteine and the closing phenylalanine or tryptophan. Fields, in order: J gene, V gene, clone size, D gene, CDR3 protein, CDR3 DNA. The D gene is left open where the match is weak. The listing skips clone size in some rows; elsewhere it reads once, few, many or a size class.

TRBJ2-3 TRBV9 NA NA CASSPFSVGSTDTQYF TGTGCCAGCAGCCCCTTCTCGGTGGGTAGCACAGATACGCAGTATTTT
TRBJ1-4 TRBV12-3/TRBV12-4 NA NA CASSREGREKLFF TGTGCCAGCAGCCGGGAGGGTCGTGAAAAACTGTTTTTT
TRBJ2-7 TRBV7-9 NA NA CASSPKKPGHSYEQYF TGTGCCAGCAGCCCCAAGAAACCGGGACACTCCTACGAGCAGTACTTC
TRBJ1-5 TRBV12-3/TRBV12-4 NA NA CASRAWGGESQPQHF TGTGCCAGCAGGGCCTGGGGGGGCGAAAGTCAGCCCCAGCATTTT
TRBJ2-1 TRBV20-1 NA TRBD2 CSARASGTSVYNEQFF TGCAGTGCTAGAGCCTCCGGGACTAGCGTCTACAATGAGCAGTTCTTC
TRBJ1-1 TRBV7-2 NA TRBD1 CASSPGTGIAEAFF TGTGCCAGCAGCCCCGGGACAGGGATCGCTGAAGCTTTCTTT
TRBJ2-5 TRBV2 NA NA CASSEPGGRGETQYF TGTGCCAGCAGTGAACCCGGGGGGCGCGGGGAGACCCAGTACTTC
TRBJ2-5 TRBV6-1 NA TRBD1 CASRDRVGETQYF TGTGCCAGCAGGGACAGGGTTGGGGAGACCCAGTACTTC
TRBJ1-2 TRBV6-2/TRBV6-3 NA TRBD1 CASSHPPGQGVGYTF TGTGCCAGCAGCCATCCCCCGGGACAGGGGGTTGGCTACACCTTC
TRBJ2-6 TRBV18 NA NA CASSPPRDSGANVLTF TGTGCCAGCTCACCACCCCGGGACTCTGGGGCCAACGTCCTGACTTTC
TRBJ1-2 TRBV7-9 NA NA CASSYLGGNYGYTF TGTGCCAGCAGCTACCTGGGGGGGAACTATGGCTACACCTTC
TRBJ2-7 TRBV20-1 NA NA CSATDRKSSYEQYF TGCAGTGCGACTGACAGGAAGAGCTCCTACGAGCAGTACTTC
TRBJ2-4 TRBV7-9 NA NA CASSRVEGAKNIQYF TGTGCCAGTTCCCGGGTCGAGGGAGCCAAAAACATTCAGTACTTC
TRBJ1-1 TRBV7-8 NA NA CASNQPGLETEAFF TGTGCCAGCAACCAACCGGGACTGGAAACTGAAGCTTTCTTT
TRBJ1-2 TRBV6-1 few NA CASSGEDYGYTF TGTGCCAGCAGTGGAGAGGACTATGGCTACACCTTC
TRBJ2-3 TRBV3-1 once NA CASSPGPFTDTQYF TGTGCCAGCAGCCCCGGACCGTTCACAGATACGCAGTATTTT
TRBJ1-6 TRBV5-1 NA NA CASSSGTADNSPLHF TGCGCCAGCAGCAGCGGGACGGCTGATAATTCACCCCTCCACTTT
TRBJ1-1 TRBV5-1 NA NA CATTGMNTEAFF TGCGCCACAACAGGGATGAACACTGAAGCTTTCTTT
TRBJ2-5 TRBV4-1 NA NA CASSHLGLQETQYF TGCGCCAGCAGCCATCTCGGACTACAAGAGACCCAGTACTTC
TRBJ1-2 TRBV5-6 NA NA CASSLAPAGEANYGYTF TGTGCCAGCAGCTTGGCCCCGGCAGGGGAGGCTAACTATGGCTACACCTTC
TRBJ2-3 TRBV9 NA TRBD2 CASSVGVAGVTDTQYF TGTGCCAGCAGCGTAGGAGTAGCGGGGGTCACAGATACGCAGTATTTT
TRBJ1-2 TRBV13 once NA CASSGNVEGDGYTF TGTGCCAGCAGCGGAAATGTTGAGGGTGATGGCTACACCTTC
TRBJ2-5 TRBV4-2 few TRBD2 CASSQPLAGETQYF TGTGCCAGCAGCCAACCGCTAGCGGGAGAGACCCAGTACTTC
TRBJ2-1 TRBV6-1 NA NA CASSEWTAGEQFF TGTGCCAGCAGTGAATGGACAGCGGGTGAGCAGTTCTTC
TRBJ2-7 TRBV19 few TRBD1 CASSPGTGFSYEQYF TGTGCCAGTAGCCCCGGGACAGGCTTCTCCTACGAGCAGTACTTC
TRBJ2-1 TRBV19 NA NA CASKGTSSYNEQFF TGTGCCAGTAAAGGCACCAGCTCCTACAATGAGCAGTTCTTC
TRBJ2-7 TRBV6-5 NA TRBD2 CASTGLGLGEQYF TGTGCCAGCACCGGACTAGGGCTAGGCGAGCAGTACTTC
TRBJ2-3 TRBV6-2/TRBV6-3 NA TRBD2 CASRPIGRGGSDTQYF TGTGCCAGCAGACCCATCGGTCGCGGGGGGTCAGATACGCAGTATTTT
TRBJ2-7 TRBV4-2 NA NA CASSQEPGYEQYF TGTGCCAGCAGCCAAGAACCGGGATACGAGCAGTACTTC
TRBJ2-3 TRBV25-1 few TRBD1 CASSAGTASTDTQYF TGTGCCAGCAGTGCGGGGACAGCTAGCACAGATACGCAGTATTTT
TRBJ1-1 TRBV27 NA TRBD1 CASSLRQGGAEAFF TGTGCCAGCAGTTTGAGGCAGGGGGGCGCTGAAGCTTTCTTT
TRBJ2-7 TRBV6-1 NA NA CASTGYEVPTGEQYF TGTGCCAGCACCGGATATGAAGTACCAACGGGGGAGCAGTACTTC
TRBJ1-1 TRBV4-2 NA NA CASSQDLGRMNTEAFF TGTGCCAGCAGCCAAGATCTGGGACGGATGAACACTGAAGCTTTCTTT
TRBJ1-4 TRBV20-1 NA NA CSASEDNEKLFF TGCAGTGCTAGCGAAGACAATGAAAAACTGTTTTTT
TRBJ1-1 TRBV9 NA NA CASSDPGAGREAFF TGTGCCAGCAGCGACCCGGGGGCAGGGAGAGAAGCTTTCTTT
TRBJ2-2 TRBV12-3/TRBV12-4 NA TRBD2 CASSFISGGGELFF TGTGCCAGCAGTTTCATCTCGGGAGGCGGGGAGCTGTTTTTT
TRBJ2-7 TRBV5-4 few NA CASSPGPDQDEQYF TGTGCCAGCAGCCCGGGACCCGACCAGGACGAGCAGTACTTC
TRBJ2-2 TRBV19 NA TRBD1 CASSMGTANTGELFF TGTGCCAGTAGTATGGGGACAGCGAACACCGGGGAGCTGTTTTTT
TRBJ2-7 TRBV6-5 NA NA CASSYSAGTYEQYF TGTGCCAGCAGTTACTCCGCCGGGACCTACGAGCAGTACTTC
TRBJ2-7 TRBV10-3 once TRBD2 CAISEPGTSGSYEQYF TGTGCCATCAGTGAGCCGGGGACTAGCGGCTCCTACGAGCAGTACTTC
TRBJ2-7 TRBV11-2 NA NA CASSSPTRGYEQYF TGTGCCAGCAGCTCTCCTACCAGGGGTTACGAGCAGTACTTC
TRBJ2-2 TRBV10-3 NA NA CAIGPPYTGELFF TGTGCCATTGGCCCCCCATACACCGGGGAGCTGTTTTTT
TRBJ2-6 TRBV6-1 NA NA CASSGSPLRSGANVLTF TGTGCCAGCAGTGGGTCACCTTTAAGGTCTGGGGCCAACGTCCTGACTTTC
TRBJ1-1 TRBV4-1 NA NA CASSQETGDTEAFF TGCGCCAGCAGCCAAGAAACTGGGGACACTGAAGCTTTCTTT
TRBJ2-7 TRBV10-3 NA NA CAISAATTYEQYF TGTGCCATCAGTGCCGCGACCACCTACGAGCAGTACTTC
TRBJ2-3 TRBV7-9 once NA CASSYPLGQATTDTQYF TGTGCCAGCAGTTATCCTTTGGGACAAGCTACGACAGATACGCAGTATTTT
TRBJ1-5 TRBV20-1 once NA CSASSNSLRNQPQHF TGCAGTGCTAGCTCGAACAGTTTAAGAAATCAGCCCCAGCATTTT
TRBJ1-5 TRBV7-6 NA NA CASSLGGWGSNQPQHF TGTGCCAGCAGCTTAGGAGGGTGGGGAAGCAATCAGCCCCAGCATTTT
TRBJ1-1 TRBV7-9 NA NA CASSLDSLLNTEAFF TGTGCCAGCAGCTTAGACAGTCTGTTGAACACTGAAGCTTTCTTT
TRBJ2-2 TRBV7-2 NA NA CASSFGPYGSGELFF TGTGCCAGCAGCTTTGGCCCGTACGGCTCCGGGGAGCTGTTTTTT
TRBJ1-1 TRBV4-1 NA NA CASSQAPVFGSPTEAFF TGCGCCAGCAGCCAAGCCCCAGTGTTTGGTAGTCCCACTGAAGCTTTCTTT
TRBJ2-6 TRBV29-1 NA TRBD1 CSALGIDRAGANVLTF TGCAGCGCCCTCGGAATCGACAGGGCTGGGGCCAACGTCCTGACTTTC